These 29 T cell receptor beta chains came from one sample sequenced in a study of TIL therapy for anti-PD-1-resistant metastatic lung cancer. As for time point: pre-treatment sample, taken before nivolumab and TIL therapy. Sequencing used immunoSEQ v3. TCRdb's copy holds only in-frame clones and misses some; the assay was immunoSEQ multiplex PCR. The data hold 30,000 to 45,000 clones, with around 79% observed a single time. The material sequenced was blood, taken at baseline. Receptors were obtained from a person aged 25 to 85 with non-small cell lung cancer.

CDR3 region: CASGDFMGRQYF. The CDR3 DNA sequence: TGTGCCAGCGGCGACTTTATGGGACGACAGTATTTT. This chain joins TRBV7-2 and TRBJ2-3; possibly TRBD1 or TRBD2 for D (5 bases each). CDR1 and CDR2 from the germline V gene are SGHTA and FQGNSA. V dropped 8 bases and J dropped 12 bases, with 18 bases sitting between them. The CDR3 has 12 residues.

The V gene is TRBV4-1, the J gene TRBJ2-2; 14 nucleotides agree with TRBD2. After removal of 3 bases from V and 2 bases from J, the junction contained 5 bases not matched to a gene. Germline lookup yields CDR1 MGHRA and CDR2 YSYEKL. This CDR3 has 18 residues. CDR3: CASSHGLAGGPNTGELFF. The CDR3, as DNA: TGCGCCAGCAGCCACGGACTAGCGGGGGGACCTAACACCGGGGAGCTGTTTTTT.

This chain uses TRBV9 with TRBJ1-6; no clear D gene. Germline V gene lookup returns CDR1 SGDLS and CDR2 YYNGEE. The V end lost 0 bases, the J end lost 0 bases, and 4 bases lay between the germline ends. This CDR3 comprises 15 residues. CDR3 coding DNA: TGTGCCAGCAGCGTAGGGAGCTCCTATAATTCACCCCTCCACTTT. It yields the protein CASSVGSSYNSPLHF.

The chain is built from TRBV2 and TRBJ2-5; 13 bases agree with TRBD2. The CDR3 contains 14 residues. In germline, CDR1 is SNHLY, CDR2 FYNNEI. Trimming removed 5 bases from V and 5 bases from J; junction bases left unmatched: 2. As DNA, the CDR3 is TGTGCCAGCAGTTGGACTAGCGGGGGTGAGACCCAGTACTTC. It is translated as CASSWTSGGETQYF.

This clone was picked up a small number of times. The J gene is TRBJ1-1, the V gene TRBV19, with D unresolved. CDR3 length equals 14 residues. Germline V gives CDR1 LNHDA, CDR2 SQIVND (reference sequence). V lost 1 base and J lost 0, with 6 bases in between. This chain's CDR3 is CASSIGGLNTEAFF. The CDR3, as DNA: TGTGCCAGTAGTATAGGTGGACTGAACACTGAAGCTTTCTTT.

The chain uses TRBV5-4 and TRBJ2-3; D is possibly TRBD1 or TRBD2 (5 bases each). V lost 3 bases and J 2 bases, leaving 10 bases between the germline ends. The CDR3 covers 14 residues. Germline V gene data show CDR1 as SGHNT and CDR2 as YYREEE (reference sequence). The CDR3 bases are TGTGCCAGCAGCTCGGGACCAATCACAGATACGCAGTATTTT. It codes for CASSSGPITDTQYF.

Comment on this clone: The germline gene is not matched at one end of the junction; a read error may be the cause. J is TRBJ2-2 and V is TRBV19, with a weak D call TRBD2 (7 bases). This CDR3 spans 18 amino acids. Germline CDR1 reads LNHDA; CDR2 reads SQIVND (reference sequence). In DNA, the CDR3 is TGTGCCAGTAGTTTAGAGGGCCGGACAGCGGGGCCGGCCGGGGAGCTGTTTTTT. Amino acids: CASSLEGRTAGPAGELFF.

This rearrangement joins TRBV5-1 to TRBJ2-2; possible D gene TRBD2, 5 bases. Germline V gene data show CDR1 as SGHRS and CDR2 as YFSETQ. V lost 7 bases, J lost 2 bases, and 15 bases lay in between. CDR3 length equals 15 residues. CDR3 residues: CASDPGLSNTGELFF. The CDR3 DNA is TGCGCCAGCGACCCCGGACTGTCCAACACCGGGGAGCTGTTTTTT.

The V gene is TRBV30, the J gene TRBJ2-2, with D perhaps matching TRBD1 or TRBD2 (6 bases each). The CDR3 totals 14 residues. V lost 3 bases and J 6 bases, leaving 14 bases between the germline ends. CDR1 and CDR2 from the germline V gene are GTSNPN and SVGIG (reference sequence). The CDR3 loop reads CAWSGRRGSGELFF. The DNA of the CDR3 is TGTGCCTGGAGCGGCCGGAGGGGGTCCGGGGAGCTGTTTTTT.

The V call is TRBV28, the J call TRBJ1-2; D call uncertain. V was trimmed by 6 bases and J by 4 bases, leaving 12 bases between them. Germline CDR1 reads MDHEN; CDR2 reads SYDVKM. The CDR3 runs 13 residues. The CDR3 here is CASRYTRAYGYTF. The CDR3 DNA is TGTGCCAGCAGATACACAAGAGCCTATGGCTACACCTTC.

The V gene is TRBV2, the J gene TRBJ1-1; D is unclear. The CDR3 extends over 13 amino acids. In germline, CDR1 is SNHLY, CDR2 FYNNEI. V was pared by 7 bases and J by 8 bases, with 17 bases between. DNA for the CDR3: TGTGCCAGCAATACGAACCGGGCTTCGGAAGCTTTCTTT. Translated, it gives CASNTNRASEAFF.

The V and J genes are TRBV6-1 and TRBJ2-1; D ambiguous. The CDR3 loop spans 11 amino acids. Germline V gene sequence: CDR1 MNHNS, CDR2 SASEGT. V shed 9 bases and J shed 6 bases, with 9 bases lying between them. The CDR3 bases are TGTGCCAGTTCTAGTATCAATGAGCAGTTCTTC. This translates into CASSSINEQFF.

Details on this clone: Compared with germline, one end of the junction differs, possibly owing to a read error. The V gene is TRBV7-7, the J gene TRBJ2-5; 8 nucleotides align to TRBD2. Looked up from germline, CDR1 is SSHAT and CDR2 is FNYEAQ (reference sequence). The CDR3 runs 15 residues. The CDR3 region is CASSPGGTSQETQYF. Written as DNA, the CDR3 is TGTGCTAGCAGCCCCGGCGGGACTAGCCAAGAGACCCAGTACTTC.

This clone was seen only a few times. The rearrangement links TRBV6-5 to TRBJ2-2, with D perhaps given as TRBD1 or TRBD2 (5 bases each). Germline values: CDR1 MNHEY, CDR2 SVGAGI. The CDR3 loop spans 15 amino acids. V lost 2 bases and J 2 bases, leaving 9 bases between the germline ends. The CDR3 here is CASSYGTGNTGELFF. The CDR3 DNA sequence: TGTGCCAGCAGTTACGGGACGGGTAACACCGGGGAGCTGTTTTTT.

The J gene is TRBJ2-5, the V gene TRBV18; 8 nucleotides agree with TRBD2. Germline V gene sequence: CDR1 KGHSH, CDR2 LQKENI. CDR3 size: 15 residues. Trimming at V came to 3 bases and at J to 4 bases, leaving 7 bases not matched to a gene. This CDR3 is CASSPGLGPGETQYF. The DNA of the CDR3 is TGTGCCAGCTCACCGGGACTAGGGCCAGGAGAGACCCAGTACTTC.

The chain employs TRBV14 and TRBJ2-3; no reliable D call. This CDR3 region has 16 residues. V was trimmed by 1 base and J by 2 bases, leaving 13 bases between them. Germline V gene sequence: CDR1 SGHDN, CDR2 FVKESK. The CDR3 region is CASSQVLRATTDTQYF. The CDR3 nucleotides read TGTGCCAGCAGCCAAGTTCTAAGGGCCACCACAGATACGCAGTATTTT.

This chain joins TRBV7-2 and TRBJ2-5; unclear D gene. With 4 bases removed from V and 3 bases from J, the gap between germline ends came to 3 bases. Germline CDR1 and CDR2: SGHTA and FQGNSA. The CDR3 covers 11 residues. CDR3 amino acids: CASSSKETQYF. Written as DNA, the CDR3 is TGTGCCAGCAGCTCAAAAGAGACCCAGTACTTC.

V and J are TRBV6-5 and TRBJ2-1; TRBD1 is a possible D gene (6 bases). Germline CDR1 reads MNHEY; CDR2 reads SVGAGI. V lost 6 bases and J 3 bases, leaving 12 bases between the germline ends. The CDR3 consists of 14 residues. The CDR3 sequence: CASSLQGYYNEQFF. CDR3 coding DNA: TGTGCCAGCAGCCTACAGGGTTACTACAATGAGCAGTTCTTC.

The sample holds a few counts of this clone. The rearrangement joins TRBV2 to TRBJ2-2; D ambiguous. In germline, CDR1 is SNHLY, CDR2 FYNNEI. The CDR3 totals 13 residues. V shed 1 base and J shed 5 bases, with 5 bases lying between them. For the CDR3, the DNA is TGTGCCAGCAGTGAAGGTGGGACCGGGGAGCTGTTTTTT. Translating it yields CASSEGGTGELFF.

The rearrangement uses TRBV19 and TRBJ2-7; 7 nucleotides align to TRBD1. CDR3 size: 13 residues. Germline CDR1 reads LNHDA; CDR2 reads SQIVND (reference sequence). V was clipped by 3 bases and J by 3 bases; unmatched bases: 2. The CDR3 is CASSINRGYEQYF. The CDR3 DNA reads TGTGCCAGTAGTATCAACAGGGGCTACGAGCAGTACTTC.

The rearrangement joins TRBV29-1 to TRBJ1-4; 7 bases are a match to TRBD1. The CDR3 runs to 13 residues. Germline CDR1 is SQVTM and CDR2 is ANQGSEA. After removal of 3 bases from V and 7 bases from J, the junction contained 5 bases not matched to a gene. DNA for the CDR3: TGCAGCGTTGAGGACAGGCGAAGTGAAAAACTGTTTTTT. Translated: CSVEDRRSEKLFF.

This clone turned up a few times. The chain combines TRBV2 with TRBJ1-5, with D tentatively TRBD1 (5 bases). CDR1 is SNHLY and CDR2 is FYNNEI in the germline V gene. V was trimmed by 5 bases and J by 5 bases, leaving 19 bases between them. CDR3 length: 16 amino acids. In DNA form, the CDR3 reads TGTGCCAGCAGTCAGGATTCGGCAGGGCAATATCAGCCCCAGCATTTT. It is translated as CASSQDSAGQYQPQHF.

CDR3 sequence reads: CASSWVRTDTQYF. CDR3 coding DNA: TGTGCCAGTAGTTGGGTGCGCACAGATACGCAGTATTTT. The chain carries TRBV19 and TRBJ2-3; D unclear. Between the trimmed V and J ends, which lost 5 bases and 1 base, there was a span of 7 bases. Germline values: CDR1 LNHDA, CDR2 SQIVND (reference sequence). The CDR3 runs 13 residues. The full variable domain, with the rest looked up from reference TRBV19 and TRBJ2-3, is DGGITQSPKYLFRKEGQNVTLSCEQNLNHDAMYWYRQDPGQGLRLIYYSQIVNDFQKGDIAEGYSVSREKKESFPLTVTSAQKNPTAFYLCASSWVRTDTQYFGPGTRLTVL.

V usage is TRBV28 and J usage is TRBJ1-2, with a tentative D call TRBD1 (5 bases). Per germline, CDR1 MDHEN and CDR2 SYDVKM. This CDR3 has 14 residues. Trimming stripped 5 bases from V and 4 bases from J, with 14 bases between. CDR3 sequence: CASSIPGTRYGYTF. In DNA form, the CDR3 reads TGTGCCAGCAGTATCCCCGGGACCCGCTATGGCTACACCTTC.

This clone was detected a few times. V and J are TRBV10-3 and TRBJ1-2; D is unresolved. This CDR3 is built from 10 residues. V was trimmed by 7 bases and J by 5 bases, leaving 5 bases between them. Germline assignment: CDR1 ENHRY and CDR2 SYGVKD. CDR3: CAITTYGYTF. CDR3 nucleotide sequence: TGTGCCATCACTACGTATGGCTACACCTTC.

The V and J genes are TRBV4-1 and TRBJ1-2; maybe TRBD1 (5 bases). The germline gives CDR1 MGHRA, CDR2 YSYEKL. CDR3 length: 15 residues. V lost 1 base to trimming and J lost 2 bases, with 11 bases between them. DNA of the CDR3: TGCGCCAGCAGCCAAGGGGCGGGGACCAACTATGGCTACACCTTC. Protein: CASSQGAGTNYGYTF.

The V and J genes are TRBV28 and TRBJ2-7; 8 bases map to TRBD2. J lost 3 bases, V lost 3 bases, and 7 bases had no gene match. This CDR3 is built from 15 residues. From germline, CDR1 is MDHEN and CDR2 SYDVKM. The CDR3: CASSFGGGIGYEQYF. In DNA, the CDR3 is TGTGCCAGCAGTTTCGGCGGGGGGATCGGCTACGAGCAGTACTTC.

The genes are TRBV7-9 and TRBJ2-2; perhaps TRBD1 as D (6 bases). Germline V gene sequence: CDR1 SEHNR, CDR2 FQNEAQ (reference sequence). The CDR3 has 17 residues. Trimming cost V 4 bases and J 0 bases, with 15 bases left between them. CDR3: CASSSRDRDTNTGELFF. CDR3 in DNA: TGTGCCAGCAGCTCCCGAGACCGGGACACGAACACCGGGGAGCTGTTTTTT.

The chain combines TRBV7-9 with TRBJ2-7; 9 bases align to TRBD2. The CDR3 has 14 amino acids. The germline V gene encodes CDR1 SEHNR and CDR2 FQNEAQ (reference sequence). Unmatched junction bases numbered 4, after V lost 5 bases and J lost 2 bases. This chain's CDR3 is CASSAAGGPYEQYF. Here the CDR3 DNA reads TGTGCCAGCAGCGCTGCGGGAGGGCCCTACGAGCAGTACTTC.